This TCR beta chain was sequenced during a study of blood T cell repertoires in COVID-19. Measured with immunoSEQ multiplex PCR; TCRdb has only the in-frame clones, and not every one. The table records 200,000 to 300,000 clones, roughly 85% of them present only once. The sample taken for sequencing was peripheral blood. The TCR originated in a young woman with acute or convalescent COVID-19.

The CDR3 spells CASSQRGSNQPQHF. The CDR3 nucleotides read TGTGCCAGCAGCCAACGGGGAAGCAATCAGCCCCAGCATTTT. The rearrangement links TRBV3-1 (or the pseudogene TRBV3-2) to TRBJ1-5; D unclear. The CDR3 is 14 residues long. CDR1 is LGHDT, CDR2 YNNKEL, per germline (reference sequence). Trimming pared 2 bases from V and 1 base from J, leaving 6 bases between.